These T cell receptor beta chains were read from a single sample in a study of T cells after posttransplantation cyclophosphamide. Assay: immunoSEQ multiplex PCR; the TCRdb copy retains only in-frame clones and omits some. The record shows more than 40,000 clones for this sample, with no singletons present. The sequenced material came from PBMCs. The origin of the receptors is a man between 40 and 49 years old in good health, CMV-negative, and a related stem cell transplant donor. Each CDR3 is given with its conserved first and last residue. D genes are given only for firm matches. Clone sizes are shown as how often the clone was seen (once, few, many) or a class if it is expanded.

V	J	D	size	CDR3	DNA
TRBV18	TRBJ2-2	TRBD2	many	CASTTNRLAGGLNTGELFF	TGTGCCAGCACAACAAATAGACTAGCGGGAGGATTGAACACCGGGGAGCTGTTTTTT
TRBV2	TRBJ1-1	NA	many	CASSVGVGSEAFF	TGTGCCAGCAGTGTAGGAGTGGGGAGTGAAGCTTTCTTT
TRBV18	TRBJ2-1	TRBD2	many	CASSPSGGDEQFF	TGTGCCAGCTCACCCTCGGGGGGGGATGAGCAGTTCTTC
TRBV6-6	TRBJ2-7	NA	many	CASTLFGIFTYEQYF	TGTGCCAGCACCCTCTTCGGGATTTTTACGTACGAGCAGTACTTC
TRBV2	TRBJ2-3	NA	many	CATIRGSTDTQYF	TGTGCCACCATCCGCGGGAGCACAGATACGCAGTATTTT
TRBV5-6	TRBJ2-1	TRBD2	many	CASSWGLAGTYNEQFF	TGTGCCAGCAGCTGGGGACTAGCGGGGACATACAATGAGCAGTTCTTC
TRBV5-1	TRBJ1-2	NA	many	CASSLGQFYGYTF	TGCGCCAGCAGCTTGGGACAGTTCTATGGCTACACCTTC
TRBV28	TRBJ2-3	NA	many	CASTSQKGGTQYF	TGTGCCAGCACTTCTCAGAAAGGGGGTACGCAGTATTTT
TRBV5-1	TRBJ2-7	NA	many	CASSLDLKEGGQYF	TGCGCCAGCAGCCTTGACCTTAAGGAGGGAGGGCAGTACTTC
TRBV2	TRBJ2-5	TRBD1	many	CASSVGTEQETQYF	TGTGCCAGCAGCGTTGGGACAGAACAAGAGACCCAGTACTTC
TRBV7-9	TRBJ2-1	TRBD1	many	CASSLRKGTGDNEQFF	TGTGCCAGCAGCCTACGAAAGGGGACAGGAGACAATGAGCAGTTCTTC
TRBV27	TRBJ2-7	TRBD2	many	CASSFRTGGRGHEQYF	TGTGCCAGCAGTTTTCGGACAGGCGGGAGGGGCCACGAGCAGTACTTC
TRBV29-1	TRBJ2-7	TRBD2	many	CSAERGYEQYF	TGCAGCGCGGAGCGGGGCTACGAGCAGTACTTC
TRBV15	TRBJ1-1	NA	many	CATKYGVNTEAFF	TGTGCCACCAAATACGGGGTGAACACTGAAGCTTTCTTT
TRBV6-1	TRBJ2-7	TRBD1	many	CASSGQGARYEQYF	TGTGCCAGCAGCGGACAGGGGGCGAGGTACGAGCAGTACTTC
TRBV27	TRBJ2-3	TRBD1	many	CASSLFQGAGEDTQYF	TGTGCCAGCAGTTTATTTCAGGGGGCAGGAGAAGATACGCAGTATTTT
TRBV29-1	TRBJ2-7	NA	many	CSVEIPAGYEQYF	TGCAGCGTTGAAATTCCAGCGGGCTACGAGCAGTACTTC
TRBV30	TRBJ2-7	TRBD1	many	CAWETGTGYEQYF	TGTGCCTGGGAGACCGGGACAGGGTACGAGCAGTACTTC
TRBV18	TRBJ1-1	NA	many	CASSPPRMGYMNTEAFF	TGTGCCAGCTCACCACCGCGGATGGGTTACATGAACACTGAAGCTTTCTTT
TRBV19	TRBJ2-1	TRBD2	many	CASTPKAGGPFSEQFF	TGTGCCAGTACCCCCAAAGCGGGAGGGCCGTTTAGCGAGCAGTTCTTC
TRBV30	TRBJ1-4	NA	many	CAWRPLGRGYNEKLFF	TGTGCCTGGAGGCCCCTGGGGAGGGGGTATAATGAAAAACTGTTTTTT
TRBV7-9	TRBJ2-5	TRBD2	many	CASSLARASGRQTQYF	TGTGCCAGCAGCTTAGCGCGCGCTAGCGGGAGGCAGACCCAGTACTTC
TRBV7-8	TRBJ2-2	TRBD1	many	CASSKGQGTAGELFF	TGTGCCAGCAGCAAGGGACAGGGTACGGCCGGGGAGCTGTTTTTT
TRBV19	TRBJ1-1	TRBD1	many	CASTTGIYTEAFF	TGTGCCAGCACGACAGGGATCTACACTGAAGCTTTCTTT
TRBV28	TRBJ1-2	TRBD1	many	CASTSTGANYGYTF	TGTGCCAGCACCTCGACAGGGGCGAACTATGGCTACACCTTC
TRBV6-1	TRBJ2-3	NA	few	CASSVVRGRGGGTDTQYF	TGTGCCAGCAGTGTAGTTAGGGGGAGGGGGGGCGGGACAGATACGCAGTATTTT
TRBV15	TRBJ1-1	TRBD1	many	CATGQGQWNTEAFF	TGTGCCACCGGACAGGGGCAGTGGAACACTGAAGCTTTCTTT
TRBV4-2	TRBJ2-7	TRBD2	many	CASSQEGGLGSIYEQYF	TGTGCCAGCAGCCAAGAAGGAGGACTAGGATCCATCTACGAGCAGTACTTC
TRBV18	TRBJ1-1	NA	many	CASSVRNINTEAFF	TGTGCCAGCTCAGTCAGGAACATTAACACTGAAGCTTTCTTT
TRBV7-9	TRBJ1-3	NA	many	CASSNRASGNTIYF	TGTGCCAGCAGCAACAGGGCTTCTGGAAACACCATATATTTT
TRBV5-1	TRBJ2-7	TRBD2	many	CASSELADTYEQYF	TGCGCCAGCAGCGAACTAGCGGATACCTACGAGCAGTACTTC
TRBV6-5	TRBJ1-5	NA	many	CASSPVLPDQPQHF	TGTGCCAGCAGCCCTGTTCTACCCGATCAGCCCCAGCATTTT
TRBV6-6	TRBJ2-7	NA	few	CASSPGNEQYF	TGTGCCAGCAGTCCGGGGAACGAGCAGTACTTC